Below are 14 T cell receptor beta chains sequenced from a single sample in a study of shared clonotypes between healthy human individuals. Produced via immunoSEQ multiplex PCR; TCRdb's table is partial and in-frame only. The profile shows hundreds of thousands of clones, less than 96% of them singletons. Sequencing was carried out using naive CD4+ T cells sorted from blood. Specified subset: CD45RA+ positively selected. The receptors here all came from a woman aged 25 to 39 in good health.

This clone was counted once. V and J are TRBV30 and TRBJ1-1; 8 nucleotides line up with TRBD1. The V gene end was trimmed by 7 bases and the J gene end by 1 base; junction bases not matched to a gene: 2. The CDR3 is made up of 12 amino acids. The germline CDR1 and CDR2 sequences are GTSNPN and SVGIG (reference sequence). CDR3 residues: CASDRANTEAFF. CDR3 bases: TGTGCCTCGGACAGGGCGAACACTGAAGCTTTCTTT.

The chain couples TRBV7-9 to TRBJ2-7, with D possibly being TRBD2 (5 bases). The CDR3 consists of 14 residues. V gave up 11 bases and J gave up 4 bases, with 21 bases separating them. In germline, CDR1 is SEHNR, CDR2 FQNEAQ (reference sequence). The DNA for the CDR3 is TGTGCCGTTGGAGTGGGAGTCAGTCTATACGAGCAGTACTTC. Translating gives CAVGVGVSLYEQYF.

The chain links TRBV7-3 to TRBJ2-2; TRBD2 aligns across 7 bases. CDR3 length equals 15 residues. The germline gives CDR1 SGHTA, CDR2 FQGTGA. V trimming: 0 bases; J trimming: 5 bases; junction bases outside the gene matches: 3. The CDR3 DNA sequence: TGTGCCAGCAGCTTAACAGCGGGATTGACCGGGGAGCTGTTTTTT. Its protein product is CASSLTAGLTGELFF.

In this sample, this clone turned up a few times. The chain joins TRBV28 to TRBJ1-2; no reliable D call. The V gene's germline CDR1 is MDHEN and CDR2 SYDVKM. Between the trimmed V and J ends, which lost 6 bases and 5 bases, there was a span of 10 bases. There are 12 residues in the CDR3. This CDR3 is CASSPVGYGYTF. The CDR3 DNA is TGTGCCAGCAGCCCTGTCGGATATGGCTACACCTTC.

The genes are TRBV5-1 and TRBJ2-5, with D perhaps assigned TRBD1 or TRBD2 (5 bases each). V lost 0 bases, J lost 5 bases, and 20 bases lay in between. Germline V gives CDR1 SGHRS, CDR2 YFSETQ. There are 17 residues in the CDR3. The CDR3 spells CASSLVMAALGAETQYF. The DNA for the CDR3 is TGCGCCAGCAGCTTGGTAATGGCTGCACTAGGGGCGGAGACCCAGTACTTC.

The chain recombines TRBV29-1 with TRBJ2-1; 10 bases line up with TRBD2. Germline CDR1 reads SQVTM; CDR2 reads ANQGSEA. The trim removed 4 bases at V and 9 bases at J, leaving 9 bases unmatched. The CDR3 has 14 residues. The CDR3 DNA is TGCAGCGTTGCCCTAGCGGGAGTTTGGGGTGAGCAGTTCTTC. The encoded protein is CSVALAGVWGEQFF.

This chain uses TRBV27 with TRBJ2-7, with D perhaps TRBD1 (6 bases). The V gene's germline CDR1 is MNHEY and CDR2 SMNVEV (reference sequence). The V end was cut by 2 bases, the J end by 4 bases, with 18 bases between. The CDR3 extends over 16 amino acids. This CDR3 reads CASSLNIQGWSYEQYF. Here the CDR3 DNA reads TGTGCCAGCAGTTTAAACATACAGGGATGGTCATACGAGCAGTACTTC.

This sequence joins TRBV15 and TRBJ2-1, with D perhaps matching TRBD2 (6 bases). The CDR3 length is 13 residues. The ends were cut back, 5 bases at V and 7 bases at J, with 12 bases in the middle. Germline CDR1 is LNHNV and CDR2 is YYDKDF (reference sequence). CDR3 sequence (DNA): TGTGCCACCAGCGAAAGGGAGGAAAATGAGCAGTTCTTC. It encodes CATSEREENEQFF. The whole variable domain, remainder taken from reference TRBV15 and TRBJ2-1, is DAMVIQNPRYQVTQFGKPVTLSCSQTLNHNVMYWYQQKSSQAPKLLFHYYDKDFNNEADTPDNFQSRRPNTSFCFLDIRSPGLGDTAMYLCATSEREENEQFFGPGTRLTVL.

The chain recombines TRBV28 with TRBJ1-4; the D gene is possibly TRBD1 (6 bases). The CDR3 totals 18 residues. CDR1 and CDR2 from the germline V gene are MDHEN and SYDVKM. The germline V and J ends were trimmed by 1 base and 2 bases, with 17 bases remaining between them. The CDR3 protein is CASSLSGGLPRTNEKLFF. The CDR3, as DNA: TGTGCCAGCAGTTTATCTGGGGGCCTCCCCCGCACTAATGAAAAACTGTTTTTT.

This clone has just one count. This sequence joins TRBV28 and TRBJ1-2; 10 positions agree with TRBD1. Germline V lookup: CDR1 MDHEN, CDR2 SYDVKM. The CDR3 contains 15 residues. V shed 7 bases and J 7 bases; nucleotides not matched to a gene: 12. CDR3 residues: CASIMNRDRGGGYTF. The CDR3 coding sequence is TGTGCCAGCATCATGAACCGGGACAGGGGTGGTGGCTACACCTTC.

The rearrangement joins TRBV10-2 to TRBJ1-1; 7 bases are a match to TRBD1. The germline V gene has CDR1 WSHSY and CDR2 SAAADI. This CDR3 is 14 amino acids long. The ends lost 3 bases at V and 3 bases at J; junction bases unmatched: 4. CDR3 loop: CASSESRGDTEAFF. The CDR3 DNA reads TGCGCCAGCAGTGAATCCAGGGGGGACACTGAAGCTTTCTTT.

The chain's CDR3 is CASSVLSEQYF. The CDR3 DNA follows: TGTGCCAGCAGTGTGCTTTCCGAGCAGTACTTC. The chain links TRBV6-6 to TRBJ2-7; D remains ambiguous. The germline V and J ends were trimmed by 5 bases and 6 bases, with 8 bases remaining between them. The CDR3 loop spans 11 amino acids. Germline V gives CDR1 MNHNY, CDR2 SVGAGI (reference sequence).

The CDR3 DNA sequence: TGTGCCAGCAGCTCCCGGACAGGGCACTCTGGGGCCAACGTCCTGACTTTC. The encoded protein is CASSSRTGHSGANVLTF. The V call is TRBV5-4, the J call TRBJ2-6, with 8 positions matching TRBD1. V trimming: 3 bases; J trimming: 0 bases; junction bases outside the gene matches: 5. Germline V gene data show CDR1 as SGHNT and CDR2 as YYREEE (reference sequence). The CDR3 runs 17 residues.

V is TRBV11-3 and J is TRBJ1-1; no clear D. The ends were cut back, 0 bases at V and 1 base at J, with 6 bases in the middle. Germline V gives CDR1 SGHNT, CDR2 YENEEA. CDR3 size: 14 residues. The CDR3 sequence: CASSLDRRNTEAFF. The CDR3 coding sequence is TGTGCCAGCAGCTTAGATCGGAGGAACACTGAAGCTTTCTTT.